The T cell receptor beta chain under discussion was sequenced for a study of molecular identifiers for immune sequencing clone quantification. The CDR3 has 14 residues. CDR1 is SGHVS, CDR2 FQNEAQ, per germline. Trimming cost V 3 bases and J 2 bases, with 8 bases left between them. As concerns this clonotype: Its antigen is still unknown.

Previously described methods and listed TCR primers produced bulk TCR libraries. TCRdb processed the PCR reads anew with MiXCR; each CDR3 protein has one entry. The sample consists of around 480,000 distinct CDR3 sequences, about 25% of them appearing once. Study conclusions and caveats: Should identical TCR molecules share a barcode, the sizes of highly expanded clones could be underestimated.

The sample taken for sequencing was naive CD8+ T cells from blood, with Jurkat cell RNA spiked in. Subset of the sample: FACS-sorted CD8+CD4-CCR7+CD45RA+ naive T cells. The rearrangement joins TRBV7-8 to TRBJ2-1; D is uncertain. The receptor's source is a human donor in good health. Some libraries in this study had Jurkat cell RNA spiked in. CDR3 residues: CASSFVGPYNEQFF. CDR3 coding DNA: TGTGCCAGCAGCTTCGTCGGACCCTACAATGAGCAGTTCTTC.